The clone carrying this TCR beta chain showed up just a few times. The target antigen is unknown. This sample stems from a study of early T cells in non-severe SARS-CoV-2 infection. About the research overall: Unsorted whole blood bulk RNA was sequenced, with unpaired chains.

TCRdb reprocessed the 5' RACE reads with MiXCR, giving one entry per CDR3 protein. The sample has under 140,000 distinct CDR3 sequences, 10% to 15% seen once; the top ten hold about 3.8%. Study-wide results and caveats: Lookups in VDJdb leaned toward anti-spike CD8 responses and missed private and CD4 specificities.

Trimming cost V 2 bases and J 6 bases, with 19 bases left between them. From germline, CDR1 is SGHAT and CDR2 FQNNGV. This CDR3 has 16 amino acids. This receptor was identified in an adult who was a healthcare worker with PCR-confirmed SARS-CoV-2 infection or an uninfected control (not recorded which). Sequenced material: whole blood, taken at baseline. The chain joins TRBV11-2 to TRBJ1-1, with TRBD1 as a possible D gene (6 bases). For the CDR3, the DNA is TGTGCCAGCAGCTTATCCCAGGGGCGCAGCCCCCCTGAAGCTTTCTTT. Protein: CASSLSQGRSPPEAFF.